The next 10 T cell receptor beta chains were all read from a single sample in a study of blood T cell repertoires in COVID-19. Method: immunoSEQ multiplex PCR; TCRdb's copy keeps in-frame clones and lacks some. This table holds around 310,000 clones, 75% to 90% found once. Sequencing was performed on PBMCs or T cells enriched from blood (not recorded which). Source of these receptors: a woman in her forties who had recovered from COVID-19.

The V call is TRBV29-1, the J call TRBJ2-3; TRBD2 aligns across 10 bases. From germline, CDR1 is SQVTM and CDR2 ANQGSEA. CDR3 size: 15 residues. The V and J ends lost 7 bases and 1 base, in that order; junction bases with no gene match: 8. The CDR3 sequence is CSALAGTSGTDTQYF. The DNA for the CDR3 is TGCAGCGCCTTAGCCGGGACTAGCGGCACAGATACGCAGTATTTT.

This chain connects TRBV6-6 to TRBJ2-4; possible D gene TRBD1, 6 bases. The germline V and J ends were trimmed by 5 bases and 0 bases, with 14 bases remaining between them. The CDR3 is 16 amino acids. The germline V gene encodes CDR1 MNHNY and CDR2 SVGAGI (reference sequence). The CDR3 loop reads CASSLYTGKAKNIQYF. The CDR3 bases are TGTGCCAGCAGTCTGTATACAGGGAAAGCCAAAAACATTCAGTACTTC.

The gene calls are TRBV19 and TRBJ2-1, with D maybe TRBD2 (6 bases). V was cut by 6 bases and J by 15 bases, with 18 bases left in between. Germline V gene data show CDR1 as LNHDA and CDR2 as SQIVND (reference sequence). CDR3 length: 12 amino acids. Here the CDR3 DNA reads TGTGCCAGTAGAAATTATCCGGGAGATGCGTTCTTC. It yields the protein CASRNYPGDAFF.

The chain employs TRBV7-9 and TRBJ1-2, with TRBD1 matching 8 bases. CDR3 length equals 15 residues. The germline V gene has CDR1 SEHNR and CDR2 FQNEAQ (reference sequence). The trim removed 1 base at V and 6 bases at J, leaving 7 bases unmatched. The CDR3 nucleotides read TGTGCCAGCAGCTTAGAGGCGACGGGACAGGATGGCTACACCTTC. Translated, it gives CASSLEATGQDGYTF.

The genes are TRBV18 and TRBJ2-7; possibly TRBD1 for D (6 bases). Germline CDR1 is KGHSH and CDR2 is LQKENI. The CDR3 sequence is 14 residues long. Between the trimmed V and J ends, which lost 4 bases and 3 bases, there was a span of 13 bases. In DNA, the CDR3 is TGTGCCAGCTCACACAGGGTGGAAAACTACGAGCAGTACTTC. Amino acid sequence: CASSHRVENYEQYF.

The chain is built from TRBV19 and TRBJ2-2; perhaps TRBD2 as D (6 bases). The CDR3 covers 16 residues. Between the trimmed V and J ends, which lost 4 bases and 5 bases, there was a span of 17 bases. Germline V gene sequence: CDR1 LNHDA, CDR2 SQIVND (reference sequence). The CDR3 here is CASSTPGLLGTGELFF. The DNA of the CDR3 is TGTGCCAGTAGTACCCCGGGACTCCTAGGAACCGGGGAGCTGTTTTTT.

The chain carries TRBV3-1 (or the pseudogene TRBV3-2) and TRBJ1-2; unclear D gene. Trimming took off 1 base at V and 6 bases at J, with 6 bases between the two ends. CDR1 is LGHDT, CDR2 YNNKEL, per germline (reference sequence). The CDR3 consists of 12 residues. The CDR3 here is CASSQAEDGYTF. As DNA, the CDR3 is TGTGCCAGCAGCCAAGCGGAGGATGGCTACACCTTC.

The chain combines TRBV10-3 with TRBJ2-3, with TRBD2 matching over 11 bases. The junction had 4 bases not matched to a gene; V was cut back by 11 bases and J by 3 bases. Per the germline V gene, CDR1 is ENHRY and CDR2 is SYGVKD. This CDR3 spans 13 amino acids. The CDR3 reads CALGTSGTDTQYF. CDR3 DNA sequence: TGTGCCTTAGGGACTAGCGGTACAGATACGCAGTATTTT.

The CDR3 region is CASSLRQAKGYTF. The CDR3 DNA follows: TGTGCCAGCAGCTTAAGACAGGCTAAAGGCTACACCTTC. The chain links TRBV5-6 to TRBJ1-2; D is possibly TRBD1 (6 bases). CDR3 size: 13 residues. V was cut by 2 bases and J by 8 bases, with 13 bases left in between. CDR1 and CDR2 (germline): SGHDT, YYEEEE.

Only one count was recorded for this clone. The chain uses TRBV5-4 and TRBJ1-2, with a tentative D call TRBD1 (5 bases). The CDR3 sequence is 14 residues long. Germline CDR1 is SGHNT and CDR2 is YYREEE (reference sequence). V was cut by 3 bases and J by 5 bases, with 14 bases left in between. CDR3 in amino acids: CASSWTAGGYGYTF. The DNA of the CDR3 is TGTGCCAGCAGCTGGACGGCGGGGGGTTATGGCTACACCTTC. Filled out from reference TRBV5-4 and TRBJ1-2, the complete variable domain reads ETGVTQSPTHLIKTRGQQVTLRCSSQSGHNTVSWYQQALGQGPQFIFQYYREEENGRGNFPPRFSGLQFPNYSSELNVNALELDDSALYLCASSWTAGGYGYTFGSGTRLTVV.